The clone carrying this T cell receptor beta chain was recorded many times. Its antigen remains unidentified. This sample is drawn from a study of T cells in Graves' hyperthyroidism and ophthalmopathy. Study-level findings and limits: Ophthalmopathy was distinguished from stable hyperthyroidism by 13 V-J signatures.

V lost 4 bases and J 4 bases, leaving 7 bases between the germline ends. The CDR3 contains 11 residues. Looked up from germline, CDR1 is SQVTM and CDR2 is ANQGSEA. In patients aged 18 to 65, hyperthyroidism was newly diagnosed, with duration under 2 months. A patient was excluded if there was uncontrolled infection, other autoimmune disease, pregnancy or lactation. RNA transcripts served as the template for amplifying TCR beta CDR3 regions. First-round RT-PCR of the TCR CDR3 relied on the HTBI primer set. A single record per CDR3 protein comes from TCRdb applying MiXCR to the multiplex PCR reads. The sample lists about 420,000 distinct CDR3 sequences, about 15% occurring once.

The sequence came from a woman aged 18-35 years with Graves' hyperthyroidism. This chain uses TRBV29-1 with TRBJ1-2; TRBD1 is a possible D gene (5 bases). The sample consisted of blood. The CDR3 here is CSVARAYGYTF. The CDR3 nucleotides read TGCAGCGTTGCCAGGGCCTATGGCTACACCTTC.